The rows below give T cell receptor beta chains drawn from one sample of a study of blood T cell repertoires in COVID-19. Libraries were prepared by immunoSEQ multiplex PCR; TCRdb keeps only in-frame clonotypes and omits some of them. The table shows approximately 200,000 clones, with around 88% occurring only once. The specimen sequenced was PBMCs or T cells enriched from blood (not recorded which). The receptor set was obtained from a woman between 25 and 40 years old who had been exposed to COVID-19. Each CDR3 is given with its conserved first and last residue. Fields, in order: V gene, clone size, J gene, D gene, CDR3 DNA, CDR3 protein. The D gene is left open where the match is weak. A row's size may be missing; if present it is once, few, many or a size class.

>TRBV5-1|once|TRBJ2-1|TRBD2
TGCGCCAGCAGCATGGGACTAGCGGGGGGGCCCTACAATGAGCAGTTCTTC
CASSMGLAGGPYNEQFF
>TRBV19|NA|TRBJ2-2|TRBD1
TGTGCCAGTAGGGACAGGGGGCGATTCAACACCGGGGAGCTGTTTTTT
CASRDRGRFNTGELFF
>TRBV12-5|once|TRBJ2-2|NA
TGTGCTAGTGGTTTGGGATTCTTCCGGGACACCAGACGAACCACCGGGGAGCTGTTTTTT
CASGLGFFRDTRRTTGELFF
>TRBV3-1/TRBV3-2|NA|TRBJ1-1|TRBD1
TGTGCCAGCAGCCATTCAGGGGGTGACACTGAAGCTTTCTTT
CASSHSGGDTEAFF
>TRBV19|NA|TRBJ1-4|TRBD1
TGTGCCAGTAGTATAGCCCAGGACAGGGGCAAAAAACTGTTTTTT
CASSIAQDRGKKLFF
>TRBV2|NA|TRBJ1-2|TRBD1
TGTGCCAGCAGTGAAGCGTCGGGACAGCGGTATGGCTACACCTTC
CASSEASGQRYGYTF
>TRBV5-1|NA|TRBJ1-4|TRBD1
TGCGCCAGCAGCGGACAGGGGTCGACTAATGAAAAACTGTTTTTT
CASSGQGSTNEKLFF
>TRBV2|NA|TRBJ2-7|NA
TGTGCCAGCAGTGAAGCGCCCGGTTTCACGTCCTACGAGCAGTACTTC
CASSEAPGFTSYEQYF
>TRBV3-1/TRBV3-2|NA|TRBJ1-2|NA
TGTGCCAGCAGCCAAGATGACCGGGACTATGGCTACACCTTC
CASSQDDRDYGYTF
>TRBV4-1|NA|TRBJ2-3|TRBD2
TGCGCCAGCAGCCAAGATCCTAGCGGGGGGCAGTATTTT
CASSQDPSGGQYF
>TRBV9|NA|TRBJ1-5|NA
TGTGCCAGCAGCGTAGGGCAGTATAGCAATCAGCCCCAGCATTTT
CASSVGQYSNQPQHF
>TRBV11-2|NA|TRBJ1-2|NA
TGTGCCAGCAGCTCCCCCTCCGGGAAAAAGGGCTATGGCTACACCTTC
CASSSPSGKKGYGYTF
>TRBV2|NA|TRBJ1-2|TRBD1
TGTGCCAGCAGAGGGACAGGGGGGACCTATGGCTACACCTTC
CASRGTGGTYGYTF
>TRBV10-1|NA|TRBJ2-3|TRBD1
TGCGCCAGCAGTGAGTCCAGGGGGCTCTTAGGAGATACGCAGTATTTT
CASSESRGLLGDTQYF
>TRBV28|NA|TRBJ2-3|NA
TGTGCCAGCAGAATACAGGGCCCGCTCACAGATACGCAGTATTTT
CASRIQGPLTDTQYF
>TRBV19|few|TRBJ1-4|TRBD1
TGTGCCAGTACCTCGGGACAGGGAAGTGAAAAACTGTTTTTT
CASTSGQGSEKLFF
>TRBV2|NA|TRBJ2-2|NA
TGTGCCAGCAGTGCGGACAGTAACACCGGGGAGCTGTTTTTT
CASSADSNTGELFF
>TRBV4-1|NA|TRBJ1-1|NA
TGCGCCAGCAGCCATGGGGGGGACACTGAAGCTTTCTTT
CASSHGGDTEAFF
>TRBV20-1|NA|TRBJ2-7|NA
TGCAGTGCTAGTGCAGGGTATGGAATTTCCTACGAGCAGTACTTC
CSASAGYGISYEQYF
>TRBV24-1|NA|TRBJ1-2|TRBD1
TGTGCCACCAGTGATAGTGGCGACAGGGGCGGTGGCTACACCTTC
CATSDSGDRGGGYTF
>TRBV5-4|NA|TRBJ2-5|NA
TGTGCCAGCAGCTTGGCCACACAGGGTTTAGAGACCCAGTACTTC
CASSLATQGLETQYF
>TRBV9|NA|TRBJ2-2|NA
TGTGCCAGCAGCGTCCGGGATGTGCAGGATAGGACCGGGGAGCTGTTTTTT
CASSVRDVQDRTGELFF
>TRBV18|NA|TRBJ2-5|TRBD2
TGTGCCAGCTCACCGGTGGCTAGCGGGGGGAGCCAAGAGACCCAGTACTTC
CASSPVASGGSQETQYF
>TRBV2|NA|TRBJ1-1|NA
TGTGCCAGCGACAGAAGAATGAACACTGAAGCTTTCTTT
CASDRRMNTEAFF
>TRBV5-5|NA|TRBJ1-2|NA
TGTGCCAGCAGCTCGGGGGGCACAATCCCTTCCGGCTACACCTTC
CASSSGGTIPSGYTF
>TRBV3-1/TRBV3-2|NA|TRBJ1-6|NA
TGTGCCAGCAGCCAAGGGGGACGGGGGAATTCACCCCTCCACTTT
CASSQGGRGNSPLHF
>TRBV7-9|NA|TRBJ2-1|TRBD2
TGTGCCAGCAGCGGTGACTTGAGCGGGGGCCGCTCCTACAATGAGCAGTTCTTC
CASSGDLSGGRSYNEQFF